This T cell receptor (beta chain) was recorded in a study of cytomegalovirus exposure and HLA in healthy donors. Study outcomes and limitations: Most of the CMV-associated TCR beta chains (in a later analysis) appeared to be HLA-restricted. Reportedly, HLA-A and HLA-B alleles of most subjects were accurately predicted from TCR beta. A highly shared variant cluster was judged a likely technical artifact.

Regarding this clone: Its antigen is not identified.

PCR primers comprised 60 Vbeta and 13 Jbeta primers. TCRdb's copy holds only in-frame clones and misses some; the assay was immunoSEQ multiplex PCR. The profile shows some 180,000 clones, about 78% of them singletons. CDR1 is GTSNPN, CDR2 SVGIG, per germline (reference sequence). Trimming removed 0 bases at V and 6 bases at J, with 14 bases between. The CDR3 covers 15 residues. The chain carries TRBV30 and TRBJ2-2; D call uncertain. The sequencing sample was made of PBMCs. The receptor was isolated from a woman aged 25 to 39 in good health and CMV-seronegative. The CDR3 region is CAWSVPFQFSGELFF. CDR3 DNA: TGTGCCTGGAGTGTACCCTTCCAGTTCTCCGGGGAGCTGTTTTTT.